These 4 T cell receptor beta chains originate from one sample sequenced in a study of OX40 agonist ivuxolimab in advanced cancers. Assay used: immunoSEQ multiplex PCR; TCRdb lists only in-frame clones, some missing. The data show 20,000 to 25,000 clones, approximately 90% seen once. Sequencing was performed on CD4+ or CD8+ T cells sorted from blood, taken in a trial of the OX40 agonist ivuxolimab. These receptors were taken from an adult with an advanced solid tumor such as melanoma, head and neck, liver or kidney cancer.

This chain links TRBV29-1 with TRBJ1-2, with 11 bases lining up with TRBD1. The CDR3 totals 13 residues. Germline CDR1 and CDR2: SQVTM and ANQGSEA. With V trimmed by 7 bases and J by 6 bases, 7 bases remained unmatched. As DNA, the CDR3 is TGCAGCGCAGTTGGACAGGGGGCCGATGGCTACACCTTC. Its translation is CSAVGQGADGYTF.

V gene TRBV6-5 combines with J gene TRBJ2-6; D is undetermined. The V end lost 2 bases, the J end lost 1 base, and 6 bases lay between the germline ends. This CDR3 is 15 amino acids long. The germline CDR1 and CDR2 sequences are MNHEY and SVGAGI. The DNA for the CDR3 is TGTGCCAGCAGTTACGGTATTTCTGGGGCCAACGTCCTGACTTTC. Its translation: CASSYGISGANVLTF.

J is TRBJ2-1 and V is TRBV6-1; perhaps TRBD2 as D (6 bases). Between the trimmed V and J ends, which lost 0 bases and 7 bases, there was a span of 19 bases. The CDR3 loop spans 17 amino acids. Germline V gene data show CDR1 as MNHNS and CDR2 as SASEGT. CDR3 residues: CASSEAQAREMGNEQFF. The CDR3 DNA follows: TGTGCCAGCAGTGAAGCGCAAGCCCGGGAGATGGGTAATGAGCAGTTCTTC.

The V and J genes are TRBV19 and TRBJ1-5, with D perhaps TRBD1 (6 bases). The CDR3 runs to 14 residues. V was cut by 6 bases and J by 3 bases, with 12 bases left in between. Germline V gene lookup returns CDR1 LNHDA and CDR2 SQIVND (reference sequence). CDR3 sequence reads: CASSPRGANQPQHF. Written as DNA, the CDR3 is TGTGCCAGTAGCCCAAGGGGGGCCAATCAGCCCCAGCATTTT.